This passage covers 25 T cell receptor beta chains from one sample sequenced in a study of human T cells and chemical hapten exposure. This sample's time point: patch test 1, 2 weeks after DPC sensitization. Treatment defined: therapeutic diphenylcyclopropenone sensitization with weekly scalp DPC. TCRdb passed the RACE reads through MiXCR, listing each CDR3 protein once. This table holds 11,000 to 15,000 distinct CDR3 sequences, roughly 15% found once. Sequences were derived from whole blood, sampled in connection with sensitization to the hapten diphenylcyclopropenone (DPC). The receptors here all came from a woman under 40 with alopecia areata. Some clones in this sample may be carry-over from other donors' samples.

This clonotype counts as medium-sized. This chain uses TRBV3-1 with TRBJ1-1, with D uncertain. The V end lost 3 bases, the J end lost 4 bases, and 9 bases lay between the germline ends. This CDR3 has 13 residues. Germline V gene lookup returns CDR1 LGHDT and CDR2 YNNKEL (reference sequence). Here the CDR3 reads CASSQSVTTEAFF. DNA of the CDR3: TGTGCCAGCAGCCAGTCGGTTACCACTGAAGCTTTCTTT.

This clonotype was recorded a few times. The chain combines TRBV29-1 with TRBJ2-1; D unclear. The CDR3 is 10 amino acids. Deletions cut 7 bases from V and 4 bases from J, with 5 bases between. Germline CDR1 reads SQVTM; CDR2 reads ANQGSEA. This CDR3 reads CSGKYNEQFF. Written as DNA, the CDR3 is TGCAGCGGCAAATACAATGAGCAGTTCTTC.

Relative to its sample, this clonotype is medium-sized. The rearrangement joins TRBV10-3 to TRBJ2-4; D is perhaps TRBD2 (5 bases). There are 15 residues in the CDR3. V shed 2 bases and J shed 0 bases, with 8 bases lying between them. In germline, CDR1 is ENHRY, CDR2 SYGVKD. DNA for the CDR3: TGTGCCATCAGTGAGGGAGGACTAGCCAAAAACATTCAGTACTTC. Translation: CAISEGGLAKNIQYF.

The table lists this clonotype with many counts. The V gene is TRBV12-3 or TRBV12-4, the J gene TRBJ2-1; no clear D gene. V was trimmed by 7 bases and J by 4 bases, leaving 11 bases between them. This CDR3 has 13 amino acids. The CDR3 DNA reads TGTGCCAGCAACACAGAGCTTTACAATGAGCAGTTCTTC. Residues: CASNTELYNEQFF.

The chain recombines TRBV19 with TRBJ2-1; D is undetermined. Germline loops: CDR1 LNHDA, CDR2 SQIVND (reference sequence). This CDR3 comprises 11 residues. The V and J ends lost 3 bases and 5 bases respectively, with 2 bases between them. The CDR3 is CASSIHNEQFF. CDR3 in DNA: TGTGCCAGTAGTATCCACAATGAGCAGTTCTTC.

This clonotype was found many times. The chain uses TRBV12-3 or TRBV12-4 and TRBJ1-5; D remains ambiguous. The CDR3 is 14 amino acids. Trimming removed 2 bases from V and 3 bases from J, with 8 bases in between. The CDR3 spells CASSLSWDNQPQHF. CDR3 in DNA: TGTGCCAGCAGTTTAAGCTGGGACAATCAGCCCCAGCATTTT.

This clonotype was recorded many times. The CDR3, as DNA: TGTGCCAGCAGCCTCACAGGGGGCGCTTCCATGAACACTGAAGCTTTCTTT. Translation gives CASSLTGGASMNTEAFF. The chain uses TRBV6-5 and TRBJ1-1, with 9 bases aligning to TRBD1. Unmatched junction bases numbered 11, after V lost 6 bases and J lost 0 bases. CDR3 size: 17 residues. Germline V gives CDR1 MNHEY, CDR2 SVGAGI.

This clonotype was counted many times. This chain links TRBV12-3 or TRBV12-4 with TRBJ2-5, with 7 bases matching TRBD1. This CDR3 is 16 amino acids long. Germline trimming cut 6 bases from V and 2 bases from J; bases unmatched to any gene: 12. Written as DNA, the CDR3 is TGTGCCAGCAGACAGAAACAGGGGATGGGTCAAGAGACCCAGTACTTC. Its protein is CASRQKQGMGQETQYF.

This clonotype was seen repeatedly, ten times or more. The rearrangement joins TRBV18 to TRBJ1-5, with D possibly matching TRBD1 (5 bases). Trimming pared 1 base from V and 7 bases from J, leaving 11 bases between. The CDR3 totals 14 residues. Per the germline V gene, CDR1 is KGHSH and CDR2 is LQKENI. CDR3 region: CASSPQGKGQPQHF. CDR3 nucleotides: TGTGCCAGCTCACCACAGGGGAAGGGGCAGCCCCAGCATTTT. Drawing the rest from reference TRBV18 and TRBJ1-5, the complete variable domain is NAGVMQNPRHLVRRRGQEARLRCSPMKGHSHVYWYRQLPEEGLKFMVYLQKENIIDESGMPKERFSAEFPKEGPSILRIQQVVRGDSAAYFCASSPQGKGQPQHFGDGTRLSIL.

In its sample, this clonotype ranks as medium-sized. This sequence joins TRBV9 and TRBJ2-3; D assignment may be TRBD1 or TRBD2 (6 bases each). The CDR3 has 19 residues. V was trimmed by 1 base and J by 3 bases, leaving 24 bases between them. Germline assignment: CDR1 SGDLS and CDR2 YYNGEE. CDR3 in DNA: TGTGCCAGCAGCGTATCCCAGGGGTCGCGGGGCTTGAGAACAGATACGCAGTATTTT. It is translated as CASSVSQGSRGLRTDTQYF.

This clonotype counts as medium-sized. The chain is built from TRBV18 and TRBJ1-2; D not certain. The CDR3 length is 13 residues. Trimming left V 4 bases short and J 0 bases short, with 6 bases between. Per the germline V gene, CDR1 is KGHSH and CDR2 is LQKENI. The CDR3 DNA follows: TGTGCCAGCTCACGTCCGCCTAACTATGGCTACACCTTC. As protein: CASSRPPNYGYTF. Looking up the rest from reference TRBV18 and TRBJ1-2 gives the full variable domain: NAGVMQNPRHLVRRRGQEARLRCSPMKGHSHVYWYRQLPEEGLKFMVYLQKENIIDESGMPKERFSAEFPKEGPSILRIQQVVRGDSAAYFCASSRPPNYGYTFGSGTRLTVV.

This clonotype counts as medium-sized. The genes are TRBV6-1 and TRBJ1-6; TRBD1 agrees at 7 bases. Germline-derived CDR1 and CDR2 are MNHNS and SASEGT. This CDR3 has 15 amino acids. The V segment lost 4 bases and the J segment 6 bases; nucleotides outside the gene matches: 6. The CDR3 DNA is TGTGCCAGCAGTGCGAGCCGGGACAGTAATTCACCCCTCCACTTT. Its translation is CASSASRDSNSPLHF.

This clonotype was counted many times. The J gene is TRBJ1-5, the V gene TRBV12-3 or TRBV12-4, with unresolved D. This CDR3 contains 13 residues. Trimming pared 2 bases from V and 3 bases from J, leaving 5 bases between. CDR3 nucleotides: TGTGCCAGCAGTTTATTCTCCAATCAGCCCCAGCATTTT. This translates into CASSLFSNQPQHF.

This clonotype is judged medium-sized. This chain joins TRBV29-1 and TRBJ2-1; no firm D call. Germline lookup yields CDR1 SQVTM and CDR2 ANQGSEA. The CDR3 is 12 residues long. V was trimmed by 4 bases and J by 3 bases, leaving 7 bases between them. CDR3 coding DNA: TGCAGCGTTGCTCGTGGCTACAATGAGCAGTTCTTC. Its translation is CSVARGYNEQFF.

The sample holds many counts of this clonotype. The chain joins TRBV20-1 to TRBJ1-1, with D unclear. The germline CDR1 and CDR2 sequences are DFQATT and SNEGSKA (reference sequence). Trimming took 6 bases from V and 2 from J, leaving 7 bases between them. The CDR3 contains 11 residues. The DNA for the CDR3 is TGCAGTGCCGCAAGTAACACTGAAGCTTTCTTT. It yields the protein CSAASNTEAFF.

This clonotype was recorded many times. This chain uses TRBV5-4 with TRBJ2-1; either TRBD1 or TRBD2 may supply D (6 bases each). The CDR3 is 14 residues long. V was clipped by 0 bases and J by 9 bases, with 13 bases between them. CDR1 is SGHNT, CDR2 YYREEE, per germline (reference sequence). This chain's CDR3 is CASSLDPGAGEQFF. CDR3 nucleotide sequence: TGTGCCAGCAGCTTGGATCCGGGGGCGGGTGAGCAGTTCTTC.

This chain connects TRBV9 to TRBJ1-6, with D possibly TRBD1 on 6 matching bases. The germline gives CDR1 SGDLS, CDR2 YYNGEE. This CDR3 spans 15 amino acids. With 0 bases removed from V and 7 bases from J, the gap between germline ends came to 11 bases. The DNA of the CDR3 is TGTGCCAGCAGCGTAGCCGCGGGGGCGAATTCACCCCTCCACTTT. It translates to CASSVAAGANSPLHF.

This clonotype was detected only a few times. This rearrangement joins TRBV20-1 to TRBJ1-2, with D hard to call. This CDR3 comprises 12 residues. Germline CDR1 is DFQATT and CDR2 is SNEGSKA (reference sequence). V was shortened by 3 bases and J by 10 bases, with 15 bases between the two germline ends. Written as DNA, the CDR3 is TGCAGTGCTAGGAGCGTGGGGTCTGACTACACCTTC. Translating gives CSARSVGSDYTF.

The chain recombines TRBV3-1 with TRBJ2-7; TRBD1 is a possible D gene (6 bases). Germline CDR1 is LGHDT and CDR2 is YNNKEL (reference sequence). V lost 4 bases, J lost 3 bases, and 10 bases lay in between. The CDR3 consists of 13 residues. The CDR3 loop reads CASSRQVSYEQYF. CDR3 DNA sequence: TGTGCCAGCAGCCGACAGGTGAGCTACGAGCAGTACTTC.

CDR3 amino acids: CASNKGGYTEAFF. The CDR3 DNA reads TGCGCCAGCAACAAGGGGGGATACACTGAAGCTTTCTTT. The rearrangement uses TRBV10-2 and TRBJ1-1, with D tentatively TRBD1 (6 bases). This CDR3 contains 13 residues. V lost 7 bases, J lost 3 bases, and 12 bases lay in between. Germline V gene sequence: CDR1 WSHSY, CDR2 SAAADI.

In its sample, this clonotype is medium-sized. The chain recombines TRBV12-5 with TRBJ1-1; D not resolved. This CDR3 spans 15 amino acids. CDR1 is LGHNT and CDR2 is FRNRAP in the germline V gene. The V end was cut by 0 bases, the J end by 3 bases, with 11 bases between. CDR3 sequence: CASGLVRGMDTEAFF. In DNA form, the CDR3 reads TGTGCTAGTGGTTTGGTTCGGGGAATGGACACTGAAGCTTTCTTT.

This chain uses TRBV7-2 with TRBJ2-7, with D uncertain. V was trimmed by 4 bases and J by 3 bases, leaving 19 bases between them. In germline, CDR1 is SGHTA, CDR2 FQGNSA. This CDR3 region has 16 residues. CDR3 loop: CASSSRMARPVYEQYF. In nucleotides, the CDR3 is TGTGCCAGCAGCTCCCGGATGGCGCGCCCGGTCTACGAGCAGTACTTC.

By share, this clonotype counts as medium-sized (0.01 to 0.1%). The chain couples TRBV19 to TRBJ1-2; no definite D call. CDR1 and CDR2 from the germline V gene are LNHDA and SQIVND (reference sequence). V gave up 3 bases and J gave up 1 base, with 6 bases separating them. The CDR3 loop spans 13 amino acids. In DNA, the CDR3 is TGTGCCAGTAGTATTTCAGTTAACTATGGCTACACCTTC. Amino acid sequence: CASSISVNYGYTF.

This clonotype was counted between two and nine times. The gene calls are TRBV6-2 or TRBV6-3 and TRBJ2-2; maybe TRBD2 (6 bases). There are 13 residues in the CDR3. Germline CDR1 and CDR2: MNHEY and SVGEGT. Deletions cut 2 bases from V and 5 bases from J, with 6 bases between. CDR3 in DNA: TGTGCCAGCAGTTACGGGACTACCGGGGAGCTGTTTTTT. Translation: CASSYGTTGELFF.

This clonotype was picked up a small number of times. The CDR3 nucleotides are TGTGCCAGCAGTGAACTAGCGGGGAGGAAGTACAATGAGCAGTTCTTC. Its protein product is CASSELAGRKYNEQFF. This chain links TRBV6-1 with TRBJ2-1, with 9 bases fitting TRBD2. Germline loops: CDR1 MNHNS, CDR2 SASEGT. V lost 2 bases to trimming and J lost 4 bases; unmatched junction nucleotides: 6. This CDR3 is built from 16 residues.